These 14 T cell receptor beta chains share one sample of origin, sequenced in a study of T cell responses to AZD1222 COVID-19 vaccine. Produced via immunoSEQ multiplex PCR; TCRdb's table is partial and in-frame only. The repertoire holds under 80,000 clones, with roughly 80% as singletons. This specimen consisted of peripheral blood, obtained on day 0 of AZD1222 vaccination. The receptors come from an adult in good health.

The gene calls are TRBV28 and TRBJ1-2, with unresolved D. The V end was cut by 3 bases, the J end by 4 bases, with 9 bases between. The CDR3 totals 13 residues. CDR1 is MDHEN and CDR2 is SYDVKM in the germline V gene. The CDR3 region has the DNA TGTGCCAGCAGTTTCGGGGAGGTCTATGGCTACACCTTC. Protein sequence: CASSFGEVYGYTF.

The chain links TRBV7-6 to TRBJ2-7, with a possible D match to TRBD1 (5 bases). Germline CDR1 and CDR2: SGHVS and FNYEAQ. This CDR3 comprises 12 residues. V dropped 5 bases and J dropped 10 bases, with 15 bases sitting between them. CDR3 coding DNA: TGTGCCAGCAGCCCAAGTCAGGGCCTACAGTACTTC. Residues: CASSPSQGLQYF.

V gene TRBV15 combines with J gene TRBJ1-1, with D perhaps matching TRBD1 (5 bases). This CDR3 contains 14 residues. Germline V gene data show CDR1 as LNHNV and CDR2 as YYDKDF (reference sequence). The V end lost 5 bases, the J end lost 0 bases, and 10 bases lay between the germline ends. The CDR3 reads CATSFDSMNTEAFF. The CDR3 coding sequence is TGTGCCACCAGCTTTGACAGTATGAACACTGAAGCTTTCTTT.

V gene TRBV9 combines with J gene TRBJ2-5; TRBD1 agrees at 7 bases. V shed 0 bases, J shed 2 bases, and the junction held 13 bases outside the gene matches. The CDR3 has 18 residues. Germline V gives CDR1 SGDLS, CDR2 YYNGEE. In DNA, the CDR3 is TGTGCCAGCAGCGTAGACGGAAGGACAGGAGAACCTCAAGAGACCCAGTACTTC. Protein product: CASSVDGRTGEPQETQYF.

The gene calls are TRBV6-2 or TRBV6-3 and TRBJ2-5; D unresolved. The CDR3 spans 15 residues. V dropped 5 bases and J dropped 3 bases, with 16 bases sitting between them. The germline gives CDR1 MNHEY, CDR2 SVGEGT. In nucleotides, the CDR3 is TGTGCCAGCAGTCCCCCATGGGCAGGTGAAGAGACCCAGTACTTC. Protein: CASSPPWAGEETQYF.

The chain combines TRBV18 with TRBJ1-2, with 11 bases that match TRBD1. CDR3 size: 16 residues. In germline, CDR1 is KGHSH, CDR2 LQKENI. Losses at the gene ends were 3 bases for V and 1 base for J; bases not matched to a gene: 4. CDR3 loop: CASSPEGQGDNYGYTF. CDR3 sequence (DNA): TGTGCCAGCTCACCCGAGGGACAGGGGGATAACTATGGCTACACCTTC.

This clone was found many times. The V call is TRBV5-6, the J call TRBJ2-1; 14 bases agree with TRBD2. V lost 4 bases, J lost 5 bases, and 8 bases stayed unmatched. The CDR3 is made up of 17 amino acids. Germline loops: CDR1 SGHDT, CDR2 YYEEEE. CDR3 residues: CASSTGTSGGYNNEQFF. The CDR3 nucleotides are TGTGCCAGCAGCACCGGGACTAGCGGGGGTTATAACAATGAGCAGTTCTTC.

The chain combines TRBV30 with TRBJ1-1, with D perhaps TRBD1 (6 bases). Trimming removed 2 bases at V and 5 bases at J, with 15 bases between. This CDR3 is 14 amino acids long. Germline V CDR1 and CDR2: GTSNPN, SVGIG (reference sequence). The CDR3 reads CAWSIQGPRTEAFF. The CDR3 DNA reads as TGTGCCTGGAGTATACAGGGCCCGAGGACTGAAGCTTTCTTT.

The chain recombines TRBV7-8 with TRBJ2-7; 7 nucleotides align to TRBD1. V shed 5 bases, J shed 5 bases, and the junction held 6 bases outside the gene matches. Germline CDR1 and CDR2: SGHVS and FQNEAQ. The CDR3 runs 13 residues. The DNA for the CDR3 is TGTGCCAGCAGCCCCGCGACAGGGAACGAGCAGTACTTC. It is translated as CASSPATGNEQYF.

The V and J genes are TRBV12-3 or TRBV12-4 and TRBJ1-1, with D hard to call. The CDR3 totals 11 residues. Trimming shortened V by 3 bases and J by 7 bases, and 6 bases separated the two germline ends. CDR3 sequence reads: CASSLPGEAFF. DNA of the CDR3: TGTGCCAGCAGTTTGCCGGGTGAAGCTTTCTTT.

As concerns this clone: Other DNA sequences from this sample encode an identical CDR3 as well. This rearrangement joins TRBV7-3 to TRBJ2-2; D remains ambiguous. The length of the CDR3 is 12 residues. The germline CDR1 and CDR2 sequences are SGHTA and FQGTGA. Trimming pared 5 bases from V and 4 bases from J, leaving 5 bases between. The CDR3 loop is CASSPGTGELFF. For the CDR3, the DNA is TGTGCCAGCAGCCCCGGCACCGGGGAGCTGTTTTTT.

This clone has more than one count but fewer than ten. Other DNA sequences from this sample encode an identical CDR3 as well. The V gene is TRBV28, the J gene TRBJ1-1; tentatively, D is TRBD1 (5 bases). V dropped 2 bases and J dropped 1 base, with 8 bases sitting between them. CDR1 is MDHEN and CDR2 is SYDVKM in the germline V gene. The CDR3 is 14 residues long. CDR3 in amino acids: CASSLPTGNTEAFF. As DNA, the CDR3 is TGTGCCAGCAGTTTACCCACAGGGAACACTGAAGCTTTCTTT.

The genes are TRBV11-2 and TRBJ1-1; D is undetermined. The CDR3 loop spans 17 amino acids. V was trimmed by 6 bases and J by 2 bases, leaving 22 bases between them. The V gene's germline CDR1 is SGHAT and CDR2 FQNNGV. CDR3 protein: CASSLTNKVFDNTEAFF. CDR3 DNA sequence: TGTGCCAGCAGTCTTACCAATAAGGTCTTCGACAACACTGAAGCTTTCTTT.

The chain is built from TRBV7-2 and TRBJ2-5; 10 bases agree with TRBD2. The CDR3 spans 15 residues. The ends lost 8 bases at V and 5 bases at J; junction bases unmatched: 11. From germline, CDR1 is SGHTA and CDR2 FQGNSA. The CDR3 region is CASSGAGGPGETQYF. DNA of the CDR3: TGTGCCAGCTCAGGAGCGGGGGGGCCTGGGGAGACCCAGTACTTC.